The clone carrying this T cell receptor beta chain was recorded many times. Its antigen is unknown. The V gene's germline CDR1 is MNHNS and CDR2 SASEGT. The CDR3 has 12 residues. V lost 5 bases to trimming and J lost 3 bases, with 7 bases between them. All TCR cDNA molecules were individually tagged with a unique molecular identifier. From the 5' RACE reads, TCRdb called clonotypes with MiXCR, one entry per CDR3 protein. The sample has 20,000 to 25,000 distinct CDR3 sequences, under 5.5% seen once. The data derive from a study of spatial heterogeneity in lung cancer. Across the whole study: A unique TCR and UMI combination showed up more than ten times in raw reads, on average.

Time point indicated: sample taken at primary tumor resection. Tumor, nontumor lung or frozen PBMC supplied whole RNA that was sequenced unsorted. Donation came from around 72 patients with untreated early-stage non-small cell lung cancer. Overall study findings and caveats: At resection, ubiquitous expanded tumor TCRs appeared in blood more than at follow-up.

The input for sequencing was PBMCs, taken at surgery. The J gene is TRBJ1-2, the V gene TRBV6-1; possible D gene TRBD1, 6 bases. The receptor was isolated from a male donor with early-stage non-small cell lung cancer. CDR3 residues: CASSRQDYGYTF. The CDR3 DNA is TGTGCCAGCAGTAGACAGGACTATGGCTACACCTTC.